The sequence of this T cell receptor beta chain was determined in a study of control samples from healthy donors and cancer patients. This CDR3 contains 12 residues. V dropped 6 bases and J dropped 5; count of bases not matched to a gene: 3. Germline V CDR1 and CDR2: SNHLY, FYNNEI. Assay used: immunoSEQ multiplex PCR; TCRdb lists only in-frame clones, some missing. The sample lists 84,000 or so clones, roughly 91% occurring once. The receptor was derived from a man aged 50 or older in good health. V gene TRBV2 combines with J gene TRBJ2-7; 8 bases are shared with TRBD1. Source material: blood. CDR3 loop: CASRSDRDEQYF. The CDR3 coding sequence is TGTGCCAGCAGATCGGACAGGGACGAGCAGTACTTC.